The rows below give T cell receptor beta chains drawn from one sample of a study of blood T cell repertoires in COVID-19. Sequenced by immunoSEQ multiplex PCR; TCRdb stores in-frame clones only, minus some. The table records a few hundred thousand clones, roughly 86% of them present only once. Sequencing was carried out using PBMCs or T cells enriched from blood (not recorded which). These receptor sequences come from a woman younger than 35 who had recovered from COVID-19. Both conserved end residues are part of each CDR3. Each record gives: D gene, J gene, clone size, V gene, CDR3 length, CDR3 DNA, CDR3 protein. A D gene is named only where the DNA matches it firmly. Expanded clones get a size class; other rows say once, few or many, or leave the size out.

TRBD1 | TRBJ1-2 | NA | TRBV28 | 14 | TGTGCCAGCAGGAGACAGGGGCCCAGTAGTGGCTACACCTTC | CASRRQGPSSGYTF
TRBD2 | TRBJ2-1 | NA | TRBV4-3 | 16 | TGCGCCAGCAGCCGTCCCGGGACTAGCGGGAGGAATGAGCAGTTCTTC | CASSRPGTSGRNEQFF
TRBD1 | TRBJ2-6 | NA | TRBV19 | 19 | TGTGCCAGTACCCTCCTTAGACAGGGTCCCCCCTCTGGGGCCAACGTCCTGACTTTC | CASTLLRQGPPSGANVLTF
NA | TRBJ2-7 | NA | TRBV4-2 | 15 | TGTGCCAGCAGCCAAGATCTCCGAGGCTCCTACGAGCAGTACTTC | CASSQDLRGSYEQYF
NA | TRBJ1-6 | NA | TRBV6-2/TRBV6-3 | 16 | TGTGCCAGCAGTTACCCTTTGGAGGGACTCAATTCACCCCTCCACTTT | CASSYPLEGLNSPLHF
NA | TRBJ2-1 | NA | TRBV24-1 | 14 | TGTGCCACCAGTGACTACCAAGGACCCGGGAGACAGTTCTTC | CATSDYQGPGRQFF
TRBD1 | TRBJ1-5 | NA | TRBV15 | 14 | TGTGCCACCAGCAGAGGAGGGGGCCATCAGCCCCAGCATTTT | CATSRGGGHQPQHF
NA | TRBJ1-6 | few | TRBV18 | 18 | TGTGCCAGCTCACCCCTTTTAAGCGAAAGCGACGCCCGATGGACCCTCCACTTT | CASSPLLSESDARWTLHF
TRBD2 | TRBJ2-7 | few | TRBV3-1/TRBV3-2 | 16 | TGTGCCAGCAGCCATTCGATGACTAGCGGGACCTACGAGCAGTACTTC | CASSHSMTSGTYEQYF
NA | TRBJ1-4 | NA | TRBV25-1 | 15 | TGTGCCAGCAGTGTCCTATCCAGGGATAGCGAAAAACTGTTTTTT | CASSVLSRDSEKLFF
NA | TRBJ1-2 | NA | TRBV30 | 13 | TGTGCCTGGAGTGTACTCGCGTCGGATGGCTACACCTTC | CAWSVLASDGYTF
TRBD1 | TRBJ2-2 | NA | TRBV5-4 | 17 | TGTGCCAGCAGCTTGAGGATGGACAGGGGGAACACCGGGGAGCTGTTTTTT | CASSLRMDRGNTGELFF
NA | TRBJ2-7 | NA | TRBV13 | 15 | TGTGCCAGCAGCTTAGGCCAGGCGACAATCTACGAGCAGTACTTC | CASSLGQATIYEQYF
TRBD2 | TRBJ2-3 | NA | TRBV10-3 | 18 | TGTGCCATCAGTGAAGGGGGGATAGGCGGGAGGGCCACAGATACGCAGTATTTT | CAISEGGIGGRATDTQYF
NA | TRBJ1-3 | NA | TRBV6-5 | 13 | TGTGCCAGCACCCCGCAGGCGGGAAACACCATATATTTT | CASTPQAGNTIYF
TRBD2 | TRBJ2-7 | many | TRBV30 | 14 | TGTGCCTGGAGTAGCGGGGGTTACCCCTACGAGCAGTACTTC | CAWSSGGYPYEQYF
TRBD2 | TRBJ2-1 | NA | TRBV7-2 | 15 | TGTGCCAGCAGCTTGTCTAGCGGTTCCTACAATGAGCAGTTCTTC | CASSLSSGSYNEQFF
TRBD2 | TRBJ2-3 | NA | TRBV28 | 16 | TGTGCCAGCAGTTTATGGGGGCGGGGGGGCTTAGATACGCAGTATTTT | CASSLWGRGGLDTQYF
NA | TRBJ1-1 | NA | TRBV9 | 15 | TGTGCCAGCAGCGTATCAGAGACAGCGAACACTGAAGCTTTCTTT | CASSVSETANTEAFF
NA | TRBJ1-4 | NA | TRBV30 | 14 | TGTGCCTGGAGTGTAGGGGTTGCTAATGAAAAACTGTTTTTT | CAWSVGVANEKLFF
NA | TRBJ2-7 | NA | TRBV2 | 14 | TGTGCCAGCAACGGGGTCTTTCTTAGCCACGAGCAGTACTTC | CASNGVFLSHEQYF
NA | TRBJ1-2 | NA | TRBV29-1 | 13 | TGCAGCGTTGAAGGAGGAACGGATGATGGCTACACCTTC | CSVEGGTDDGYTF
NA | TRBJ2-1 | many | TRBV7-9 | 14 | TGTGCCAGCAGCTCCTTTTTCGTGTACAATGAGCAGTTCTTC | CASSSFFVYNEQFF
NA | TRBJ1-1 | NA | TRBV11-2 | 13 | TGTGCCAGCAGCTTACAGGGTCCCACTGAAGCTTTCTTT | CASSLQGPTEAFF
TRBD1 | TRBJ2-5 | NA | TRBV19 | 15 | TGTGCCAGTAGTATTCATCCGGGACAGGGGATGACCCAGTACTTC | CASSIHPGQGMTQYF
TRBD2 | TRBJ2-2 | NA | TRBV7-8 | 16 | TGTGCCAGCAGCTCCAGACTAGCGGCGAACACCGGGGAGCTGTTTTTT | CASSSRLAANTGELFF
NA | TRBJ1-6 | NA | TRBV9 | 15 | TGTGCCAGCAGCGTTCAAGGCGGTTATAATTCACCCCTCCACTTT | CASSVQGGYNSPLHF
NA | TRBJ1-2 | NA | TRBV7-8 | 14 | TGTGCCAGCAGCCGAGAGGCGGGGGAGAATGGCTACACCTTC | CASSREAGENGYTF
NA | TRBJ2-5 | NA | TRBV9 | 13 | TGTGCCAGCAGCGTAGGGCCGCAAGAGACCCAGTACTTC | CASSVGPQETQYF
NA | TRBJ1-2 | NA | TRBV7-9 | 13 | TGTGCCAGCAGCTCACGGACAGACTATGGCTACACCTTC | CASSSRTDYGYTF
TRBD1 | TRBJ2-2 | NA | TRBV6-5 | 13 | TGTGCCAGCGACAGGGAAGGGACCGGGGAGCTGTTTTTT | CASDREGTGELFF
NA | TRBJ1-2 | NA | TRBV12-3/TRBV12-4 | 12 | TGTGCCAGCAGTTTAGGGTCCGGTGGCTACACCTTC | CASSLGSGGYTF
NA | TRBJ2-1 | NA | TRBV4-1 | 14 | TGCGCCAGCAGCCAGAGGGACAAGTACAATGAGCAGTTCTTC | CASSQRDKYNEQFF
TRBD1 | TRBJ1-5 | NA | TRBV7-2 | 15 | TGTGCCAGCAGCCAGGGGGCGAGGGAGGCTCAGCCCCAGCATTTT | CASSQGAREAQPQHF
NA | TRBJ1-5 | NA | TRBV7-2 | 14 | TGTGCCAGCAGCTCAAACGCGGGCAATCAGCCCCAGCATTTT | CASSSNAGNQPQHF
TRBD1 | TRBJ2-5 | NA | TRBV7-6 | 14 | TGTGCCAGCAGCCCTAAGGGGGCCGGAGAGACCCAGTACTTC | CASSPKGAGETQYF